The present TCR beta chain was sequenced within a study of T cell responses to AZD1222 COVID-19 vaccine. The assay was immunoSEQ multiplex PCR, and TCRdb's table has in-frame clones only and misses some. In the table there are approximately 49,000 clones, more than 65% of which are singletons. Findings and caveats of the study: Clonal diversity may have been underestimated in mostly white British donors.

To note about this clone: Its target is unknown.

The CDR3 extends over 16 amino acids. CDR1 is SNHLY and CDR2 is FYNNEI in the germline V gene. V shed 6 bases, J shed 4 bases, and the junction held 10 bases outside the gene matches. The genes are TRBV2 and TRBJ2-3; 10 bases agree with TRBD1. The sequence was collected from an adult in good health. The material was peripheral blood, obtained on day 0 of MenACWY control vaccination. CDR3 protein: CASSALGTGEADTQYF. The DNA of the CDR3 is TGTGCCAGCAGCGCCCTAGGGACAGGGGAAGCAGATACGCAGTATTTT.